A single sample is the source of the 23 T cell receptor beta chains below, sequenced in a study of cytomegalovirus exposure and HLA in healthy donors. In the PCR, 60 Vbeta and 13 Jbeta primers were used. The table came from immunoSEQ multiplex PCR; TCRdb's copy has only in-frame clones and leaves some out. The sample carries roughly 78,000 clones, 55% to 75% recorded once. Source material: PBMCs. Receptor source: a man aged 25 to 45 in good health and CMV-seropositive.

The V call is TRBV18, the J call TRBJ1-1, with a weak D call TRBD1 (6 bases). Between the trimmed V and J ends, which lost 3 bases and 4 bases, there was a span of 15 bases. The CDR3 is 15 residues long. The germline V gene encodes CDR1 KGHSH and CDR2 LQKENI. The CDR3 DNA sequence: TGTGCCAGCTCACCGGAAGGGGGGGCTAGCACTGAAGCTTTCTTT. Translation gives CASSPEGGASTEAFF.

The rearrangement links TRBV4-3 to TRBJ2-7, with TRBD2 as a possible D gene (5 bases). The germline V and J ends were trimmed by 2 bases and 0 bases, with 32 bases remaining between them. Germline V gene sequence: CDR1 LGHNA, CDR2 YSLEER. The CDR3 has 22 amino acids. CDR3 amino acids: CASSQYAERERARVLDSYEQYF. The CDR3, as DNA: TGCGCCAGCAGCCAATATGCCGAACGGGAACGCGCCCGAGTGCTCGACTCCTACGAGCAGTACTTC.

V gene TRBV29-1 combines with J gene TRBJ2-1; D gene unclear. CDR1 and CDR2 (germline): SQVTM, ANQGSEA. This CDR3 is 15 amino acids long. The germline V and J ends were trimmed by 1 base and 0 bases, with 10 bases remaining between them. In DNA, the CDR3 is TGCAGCGTTGAAGGTGGGCAGATCTCCTACAATGAGCAGTTCTTC. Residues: CSVEGGQISYNEQFF.

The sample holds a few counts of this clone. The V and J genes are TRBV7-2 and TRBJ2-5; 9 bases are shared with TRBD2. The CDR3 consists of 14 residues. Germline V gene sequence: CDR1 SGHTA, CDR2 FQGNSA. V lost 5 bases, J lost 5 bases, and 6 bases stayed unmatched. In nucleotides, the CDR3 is TGTGCCAGCAGCCTTAGCGGGAGAAAGGAGACCCAGTACTTC. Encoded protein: CASSLSGRKETQYF.

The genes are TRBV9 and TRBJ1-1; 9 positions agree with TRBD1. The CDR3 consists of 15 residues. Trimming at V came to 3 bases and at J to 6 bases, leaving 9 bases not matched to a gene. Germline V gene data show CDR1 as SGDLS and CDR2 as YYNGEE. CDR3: CASSGTGARTAEAFF. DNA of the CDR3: TGTGCCAGCAGCGGGACAGGGGCGCGGACCGCTGAAGCTTTCTTT.

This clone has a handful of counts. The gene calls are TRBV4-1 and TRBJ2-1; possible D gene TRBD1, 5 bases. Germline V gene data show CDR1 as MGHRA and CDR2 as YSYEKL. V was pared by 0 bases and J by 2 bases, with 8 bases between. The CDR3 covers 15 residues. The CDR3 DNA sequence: TGCGCCAGCAGCCAAGATCCGGACACCTACAATGAGCAGTTCTTC. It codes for CASSQDPDTYNEQFF.

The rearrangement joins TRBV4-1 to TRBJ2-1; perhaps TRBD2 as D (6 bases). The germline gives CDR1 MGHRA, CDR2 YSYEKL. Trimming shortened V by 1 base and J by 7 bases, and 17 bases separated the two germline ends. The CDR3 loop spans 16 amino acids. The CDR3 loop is CASSQVGRGMNNEQFF. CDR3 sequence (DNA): TGCGCCAGCAGCCAAGTAGGACGGGGGATGAATAATGAGCAGTTCTTC.

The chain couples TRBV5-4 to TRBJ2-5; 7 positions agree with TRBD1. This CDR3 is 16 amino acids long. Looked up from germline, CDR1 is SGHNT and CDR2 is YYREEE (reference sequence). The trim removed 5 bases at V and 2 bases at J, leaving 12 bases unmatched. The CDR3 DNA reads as TGTGCCAGCAGAGACCGACAGGGTGTAGGGCAAGAGACCCAGTACTTC. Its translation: CASRDRQGVGQETQYF.

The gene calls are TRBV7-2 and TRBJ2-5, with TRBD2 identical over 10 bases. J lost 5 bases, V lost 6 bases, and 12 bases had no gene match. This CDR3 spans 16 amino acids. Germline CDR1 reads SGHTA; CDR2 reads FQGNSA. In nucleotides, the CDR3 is TGTGCCAGCAGTCGGAGCGGGGGGGCGAAGGCGGAGACCCAGTACTTC. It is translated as CASSRSGGAKAETQYF.

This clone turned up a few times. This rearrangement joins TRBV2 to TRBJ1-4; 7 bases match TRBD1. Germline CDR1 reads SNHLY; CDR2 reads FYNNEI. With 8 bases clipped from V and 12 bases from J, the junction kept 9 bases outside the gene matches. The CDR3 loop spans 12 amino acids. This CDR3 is CASGQVLSELFF. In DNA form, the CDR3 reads TGTGCCAGCGGACAGGTTCTTTCGGAACTGTTTTTT. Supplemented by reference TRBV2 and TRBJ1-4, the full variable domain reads EPEVTQTPSHQVTQMGQEVILRCVPISNHLYFYWYRQILGQKVEFLVSFYNNEISEKSEIFDDQFSVERPDGSNFTLKIRSTKLEDSAMYFCASGQVLSELFFGSGTQLSVL.

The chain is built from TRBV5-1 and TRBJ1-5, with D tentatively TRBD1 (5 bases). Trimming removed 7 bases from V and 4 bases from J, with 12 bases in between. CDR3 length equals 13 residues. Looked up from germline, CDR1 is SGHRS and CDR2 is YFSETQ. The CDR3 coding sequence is TGCGCCAGCGTACGGGGGAGTAATCAGCCCCAGCATTTT. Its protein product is CASVRGSNQPQHF.

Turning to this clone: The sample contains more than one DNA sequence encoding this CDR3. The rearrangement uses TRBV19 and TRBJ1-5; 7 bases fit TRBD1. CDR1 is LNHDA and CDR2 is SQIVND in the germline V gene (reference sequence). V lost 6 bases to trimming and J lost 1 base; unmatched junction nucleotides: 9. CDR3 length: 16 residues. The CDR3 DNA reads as TGTGCCAGTAGACCCAGGACAGGAGAAAGCAATCAGCCCCAGCATTTT. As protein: CASRPRTGESNQPQHF. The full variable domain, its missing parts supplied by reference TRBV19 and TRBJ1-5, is DGGITQSPKYLFRKEGQNVTLSCEQNLNHDAMYWYRQDPGQGLRLIYYSQIVNDFQKGDIAEGYSVSREKKESFPLTVTSAQKNPTAFYLCASRPRTGESNQPQHFGDGTRLSIL.

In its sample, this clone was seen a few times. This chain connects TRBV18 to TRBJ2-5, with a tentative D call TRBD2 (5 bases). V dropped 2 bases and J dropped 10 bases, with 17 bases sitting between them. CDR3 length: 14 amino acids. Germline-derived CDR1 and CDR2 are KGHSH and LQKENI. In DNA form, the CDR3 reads TGTGCCAGCTCACCAGAGGCGGCGGGTGGGGACCAGTACTTC. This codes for CASSPEAAGGDQYF.

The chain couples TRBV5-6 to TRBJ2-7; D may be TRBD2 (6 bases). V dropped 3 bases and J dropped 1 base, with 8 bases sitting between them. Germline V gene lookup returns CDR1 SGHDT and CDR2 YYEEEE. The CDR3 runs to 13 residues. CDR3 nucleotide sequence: TGTGCCAGCAGCTGGGAGGTATCCTACGAGCAGTACTTC. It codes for CASSWEVSYEQYF.

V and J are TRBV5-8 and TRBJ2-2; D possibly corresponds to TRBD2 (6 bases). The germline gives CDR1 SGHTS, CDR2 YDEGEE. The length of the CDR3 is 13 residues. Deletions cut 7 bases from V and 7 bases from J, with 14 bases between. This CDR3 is CASESGEVGELFF. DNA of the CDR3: TGTGCCAGCGAATCGGGGGAGGTCGGGGAGCTGTTTTTT.

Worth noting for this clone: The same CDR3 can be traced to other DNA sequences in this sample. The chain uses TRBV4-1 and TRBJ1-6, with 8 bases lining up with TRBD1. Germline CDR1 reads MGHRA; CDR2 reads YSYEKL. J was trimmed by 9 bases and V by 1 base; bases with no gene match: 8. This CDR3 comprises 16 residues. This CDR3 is CASSQVLTGVSSPLHF. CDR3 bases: TGCGCCAGCAGCCAAGTGCTGACAGGGGTTTCTTCACCCCTCCACTTT.

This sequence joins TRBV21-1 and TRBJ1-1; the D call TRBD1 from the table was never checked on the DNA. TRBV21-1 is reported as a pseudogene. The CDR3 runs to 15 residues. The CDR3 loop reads CASSKGQDSHTEAFF. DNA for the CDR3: TGTGCCAGCAGCAAAGGACAAGATTCGCACACTGAAGCTTTCTTT.

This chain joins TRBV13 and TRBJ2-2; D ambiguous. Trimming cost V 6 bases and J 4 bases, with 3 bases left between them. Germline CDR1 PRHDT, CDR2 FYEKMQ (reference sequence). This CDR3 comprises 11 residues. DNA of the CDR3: TGTGCCAGCAGTATCACCGGGGAGCTGTTTTTT. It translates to CASSITGELFF. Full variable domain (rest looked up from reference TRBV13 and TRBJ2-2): AAGVIQSPRHLIKEKRETATLKCYPIPRHDTVYWYQQGPGQDPQFLISFYEKMQSDKGSIPDRFSAQQFSDYHSELNMSSLELGDSALYFCASSITGELFFGEGSRLTVL.

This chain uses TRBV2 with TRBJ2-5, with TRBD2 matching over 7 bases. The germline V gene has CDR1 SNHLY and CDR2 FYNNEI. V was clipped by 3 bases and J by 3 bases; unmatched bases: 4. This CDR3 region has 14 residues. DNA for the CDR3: TGTGCCAGCAGTGATGGGCTAGCGGAAGAGACCCAGTACTTC. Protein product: CASSDGLAEETQYF.

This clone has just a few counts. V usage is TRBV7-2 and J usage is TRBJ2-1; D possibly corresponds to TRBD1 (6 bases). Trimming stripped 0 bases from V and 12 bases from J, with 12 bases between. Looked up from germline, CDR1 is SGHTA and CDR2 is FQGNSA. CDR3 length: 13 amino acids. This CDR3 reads CASSLAIQGGQFF. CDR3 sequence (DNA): TGTGCCAGCAGCTTAGCGATTCAAGGGGGGCAGTTCTTC.

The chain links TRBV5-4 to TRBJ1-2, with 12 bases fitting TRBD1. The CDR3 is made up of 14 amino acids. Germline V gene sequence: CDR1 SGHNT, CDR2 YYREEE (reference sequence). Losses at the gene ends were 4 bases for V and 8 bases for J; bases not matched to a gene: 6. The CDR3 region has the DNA TGTGCCAGCAGCCCGGGACAGGGGGCTTGGGGCTACACCTTC. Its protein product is CASSPGQGAWGYTF.

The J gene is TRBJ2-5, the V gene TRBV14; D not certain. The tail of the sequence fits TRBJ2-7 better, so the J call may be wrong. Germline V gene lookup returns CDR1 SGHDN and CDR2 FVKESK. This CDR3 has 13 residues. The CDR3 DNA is TGTGCCAGCAGCCCTCCGGGTGCCTACGAGCAGTACTTC. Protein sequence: CASSPPGAYEQYF.

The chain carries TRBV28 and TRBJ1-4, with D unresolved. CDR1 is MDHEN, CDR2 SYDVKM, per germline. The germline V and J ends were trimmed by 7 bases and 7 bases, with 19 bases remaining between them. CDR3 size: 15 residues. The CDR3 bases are TGTGCCAGCACCTTCAATGGACTGGGAAGTGAAAAACTGTTTTTT. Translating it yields CASTFNGLGSEKLFF.